This entry features one TCR beta chain sequence. The data are from a study of blood T cell repertoires in COVID-19. In the study overall: Spain, Italy and the United States supplied samples that represented acute and convalescent COVID-19. PBMCs, B-cell-depleted T cells, or T cells were the source of the cDNA or gDNA that made up the material.

The assay was immunoSEQ multiplex PCR, and TCRdb's table has in-frame clones only and misses some. The repertoire holds around 110,000 clones, with around four fifths as singletons. Sequenced: peripheral blood. This TCR came from a man between 65 and 79 years old with acute or convalescent COVID-19.

This chain's CDR3 is CASSLGSSGNTIYF. The DNA for the CDR3 is TGTGCCAGCAGCTTAGGCAGCTCTGGAAACACCATATATTTT. The chain carries TRBV7-9 and TRBJ1-3; no clear D. This CDR3 has 14 residues. Trimming shortened V by 1 base and J by 0 bases, and 4 bases separated the two germline ends. Germline V lookup: CDR1 SEHNR, CDR2 FQNEAQ (reference sequence).